The clone carrying this TCR beta chain has more than one count but fewer than ten. Its antigen remains unknown. This beta chain was picked up by a library intended for alpha chains and is off target, so its count carries little meaning. The time point was: sample taken at primary tumor resection. This specimen comes from a study of spatial heterogeneity in lung cancer. Study findings and constraints: Expanded TCRs that were ubiquitous or regional had counts tracking ubiquitous and regional nonsynonymous mutations, respectively. Higher tumor mutation counts went along with higher counts of expanded intratumoral alpha and beta TCRs.

V was pared by 5 bases and J by 5 bases, with 16 bases between. The CDR3 is made up of 14 amino acids. TCRdb redid the calling of the 5' RACE reads with MiXCR, one entry per CDR3 protein. Of 18,000 or so distinct CDR3 sequences listed, approximately 9.6% are singletons. The receptor was isolated from a female donor with early-stage non-small cell lung cancer. V and J are TRBV12-3 or TRBV12-4 and TRBJ2-7, with D possibly matching TRBD1 (5 bases). Sequencing used lung tumor tissue, obtained at surgery. Here the CDR3 DNA reads TGTGCCAGCAGTCCAACCGCAGACAGCCACGAGCAGTACTTC. This gives the protein CASSPTADSHEQYF.